Shown below are 21 T cell receptor beta chains from a single sample sequenced in a study of patients and donors after allogeneic stem cell transplantation. One entry per CDR3 protein, called by TCRdb with MiXCR from the RT-PCR reads. The data show about a million distinct CDR3 sequences, approximately 19% seen once. Source material: blood, either unsorted or a sorted T cell fraction (not recorded which). These receptors came from a human donor who was either an allogeneic HSCT recipient or a stem cell or donor lymphocyte infusion donor (not recorded which). It is not recorded whose cells these are; they may come from a transplant donor.

This rearrangement joins TRBV7-2 to TRBJ2-1, with 8 bases identical to TRBD2. V dropped 4 bases and J dropped 5; count of bases not matched to a gene: 7. The germline gives CDR1 SGHTA, CDR2 FQGNSA. The CDR3 covers 15 residues. The CDR3 protein is CASSSGTRPHNEQFF. CDR3 DNA: TGTGCCAGCAGCTCCGGGACTAGGCCTCACAATGAGCAGTTCTTC.

The chain is built from TRBV18 and TRBJ2-1; D might be TRBD1 or TRBD2, each matching 6 bases. The CDR3 has 18 amino acids. V shed 1 base and J shed 3 bases, with 19 bases lying between them. In germline, CDR1 is KGHSH, CDR2 LQKENI. CDR3 region: CASSPRRWKGGDYNEQFF. As DNA, the CDR3 is TGTGCCAGCTCACCACGCAGGTGGAAGGGGGGAGACTACAATGAGCAGTTCTTC.

The chain is built from TRBV13 and TRBJ1-3; D unclear. This CDR3 comprises 17 residues. Per germline, CDR1 PRHDT and CDR2 FYEKMQ (reference sequence). The V end lost 3 bases, the J end lost 0 bases, and 15 bases lay between the germline ends. The CDR3 sequence: CASSFSWLASSGNTIYF. CDR3 DNA sequence: TGTGCCAGCAGCTTTTCGTGGTTGGCTTCCTCTGGAAACACCATATATTTT.

This clonotype was found a few times. The chain joins TRBV18 to TRBJ2-7; 10 nucleotides align to TRBD2. Trimming removed 1 base from V and 6 bases from J; junction bases left unmatched: 6. Germline lookup yields CDR1 KGHSH and CDR2 LQKENI. The CDR3 length is 15 residues. The CDR3: CASSPRPLAGAEQYF. The CDR3 coding sequence is TGTGCCAGCTCACCACGTCCGCTAGCGGGAGCCGAGCAGTACTTC.

The chain joins TRBV24-1 to TRBJ2-3, with no clear D. CDR3 size: 15 residues. Trimming removed 1 base from V and 4 bases from J, with 11 bases in between. The germline gives CDR1 KGHDR, CDR2 SFDVKD. The CDR3 protein is CATSDFGRQSDTQYF. The CDR3 coding sequence is TGTGCCACCAGTGATTTTGGGCGACAATCAGATACGCAGTATTTT.

This clonotype has just a few counts. This chain joins TRBV20-1 and TRBJ2-2; D gene uncertain. The germline V and J ends were trimmed by 0 bases and 2 bases, with 10 bases remaining between them. This CDR3 is built from 15 residues. CDR1 is DFQATT and CDR2 is SNEGSKA in the germline V gene (reference sequence). The CDR3 here is CSARDRHRNTGELFF. CDR3 sequence (DNA): TGCAGTGCTAGAGATCGACACCGAAACACCGGGGAGCTGTTTTTT.

The chain is built from TRBV10-3 and TRBJ2-1; 11 bases fit TRBD2. The CDR3 loop spans 16 amino acids. CDR1 and CDR2 (germline): ENHRY, SYGVKD. Trimming removed 3 bases from V and 3 bases from J; junction bases left unmatched: 4. The CDR3 spells CAISDPLAGVYNEQFF. In DNA form, the CDR3 reads TGTGCCATCAGTGACCCACTAGCGGGAGTCTACAATGAGCAGTTCTTC.

This clonotype showed up just a few times. The genes are TRBV12-3 or TRBV12-4 and TRBJ1-4, with TRBD1 matching over 7 bases. Unmatched junction bases numbered 15, after V lost 5 bases and J lost 3 bases. This CDR3 has 18 amino acids. In DNA, the CDR3 is TGTGCCAGCAGTGCCGTTCAAAGGGGGCTAGCAGCTAATGAAAAACTGTTTTTT. It codes for CASSAVQRGLAANEKLFF.

The chain couples TRBV5-1 to TRBJ1-5; a weak D match, TRBD1 (5 bases). From germline, CDR1 is SGHRS and CDR2 YFSETQ. CDR3 length: 14 amino acids. Trimming took off 4 bases at V and 6 bases at J, with 14 bases between the two ends. The CDR3 loop reads CASSPQGRGQPQHF. Here the CDR3 DNA reads TGCGCCAGCAGCCCGCAGGGACGCGGTCAGCCCCAGCATTTT.

The chain joins TRBV6-1 to TRBJ2-5, with D maybe TRBD1 (5 bases). Between the trimmed V and J ends, which lost 6 bases and 2 bases, there was a span of 13 bases. Germline V gene sequence: CDR1 MNHNS, CDR2 SASEGT. The length of the CDR3 is 14 residues. CDR3 DNA: TGTGCCAGCAGCCTCTCGACAGTACAAGAGACCCAGTACTTC. Its protein is CASSLSTVQETQYF.

This clonotype was counted between two and nine times. This rearrangement joins TRBV7-2 to TRBJ1-5; 8 nucleotides align to TRBD1. Germline CDR1 is SGHTA and CDR2 is FQGNSA. The CDR3 contains 17 residues. Trimming at V came to 1 base and at J to 4 bases, leaving 9 bases not matched to a gene. CDR3 DNA: TGTGCCAGCAGCTTAGGGACAGGGAGTCGAGGGAATCAGCCCCAGCATTTT. It codes for CASSLGTGSRGNQPQHF.

The chain recombines TRBV7-6 with TRBJ1-1; a weak D match, TRBD1 (5 bases). Germline CDR1 SGHVS, CDR2 FNYEAQ. Trimming removed 5 bases at V and 2 bases at J, with 12 bases between. The CDR3 has 14 amino acids. DNA of the CDR3: TGTGCCAGCAGCCCCGGGGGGATAAACACTGAAGCTTTCTTT. It yields the protein CASSPGGINTEAFF.

The chain has TRBV6-1 and TRBJ2-3; 12 nucleotides line up with TRBD2. CDR3 length: 17 residues. Germline CDR1 and CDR2: MNHNS and SASEGT. Germline trimming cut 0 bases from V and 2 bases from J; bases unmatched to any gene: 3. CDR3 in DNA: TGTGCCAGCAGTGAAGCCCGGACTAGCGGGAACACAGATACGCAGTATTTT. This codes for CASSEARTSGNTDTQYF.

This clonotype was picked up a small number of times. CDR3 region: CATSEPGGTGELFF. As DNA, the CDR3 is TGTGCCACCAGTGAGCCAGGGGGCACCGGGGAGCTGTTTTTT. V is TRBV24-1 and J is TRBJ2-2; 7 bases are a match to TRBD1. V gave up 4 bases and J gave up 4 bases; unmatched junction bases: 2. In germline, CDR1 is KGHDR, CDR2 SFDVKD. This CDR3 contains 14 residues.

The rearrangement uses TRBV5-1 and TRBJ1-6; 7 bases are shared with TRBD1. The trim removed 4 bases at V and 0 bases at J, leaving 7 bases unmatched. CDR3 length: 17 amino acids. Germline V CDR1 and CDR2: SGHRS, YFSETQ. Here the CDR3 DNA reads TGCGCCAGCAGCACGGGACAGATGAGCTCCTATAATTCACCCCTCCACTTT. Translated: CASSTGQMSSYNSPLHF.

The V call is TRBV18, the J call TRBJ1-2; D is undetermined. Trimming stripped 2 bases from V and 4 bases from J, with 11 bases between. CDR3 length: 14 residues. CDR1 KGHSH and CDR2 LQKENI come from the germline V gene. The CDR3 spells CASSPESGGYGYTF. CDR3 coding DNA: TGTGCCAGCTCACCAGAGTCGGGTGGCTATGGCTACACCTTC.

This clonotype was seen a handful of times. This chain links TRBV30 with TRBJ2-2; D is undetermined. The CDR3 has 13 amino acids. V was clipped by 4 bases and J by 0 bases, with 6 bases between them. CDR1 is GTSNPN and CDR2 is SVGIG in the germline V gene (reference sequence). Written as DNA, the CDR3 is TGTGCCTGGAACCCCACGAACACCGGGGAGCTGTTTTTT. It specifies CAWNPTNTGELFF.

In this sample, this clonotype turned up a few times. The genes are TRBV12-3 or TRBV12-4 and TRBJ2-3; D not certain. This CDR3 contains 12 residues. Trimming took 5 bases from V and 2 from J, leaving 5 bases between them. CDR3 bases: TGTGCCAGCAGTACAAACACAGATACGCAGTATTTT. Its protein product is CASSTNTDTQYF.

This clonotype came up a few times. V gene TRBV6-5 combines with J gene TRBJ2-6; D gene ambiguous. The CDR3 has 16 amino acids. The V gene lost 0 bases and the J gene lost 0 bases, with 6 bases spanning the gap. Germline V gene data show CDR1 as MNHEY and CDR2 as SVGAGI. CDR3 sequence: CASSYSHLSGANVLTF. The CDR3 nucleotides are TGTGCCAGCAGTTACTCGCATCTCTCTGGGGCCAACGTCCTGACTTTC.

The V call is TRBV4-1, the J call TRBJ2-7; D remains ambiguous. This CDR3 has 16 residues. Trimming shortened V by 0 bases and J by 0 bases, and 12 bases separated the two germline ends. Germline CDR1 MGHRA, CDR2 YSYEKL. CDR3 bases: TGCGCCAGCAGCCAAGATAAAAAGGAAAGCTCCTACGAGCAGTACTTC. It yields the protein CASSQDKKESSYEQYF.

The V gene is TRBV5-1, the J gene TRBJ2-1, with D maybe TRBD1 (7 bases). The CDR3 covers 16 residues. V was cut by 4 bases and J by 7 bases, with 21 bases left in between. In germline, CDR1 is SGHRS, CDR2 YFSETQ. CDR3 DNA: TGCGCCAGCAGCGATCCACTACCAGGGGGGCGGAATGAGCAGTTCTTC. Translation gives CASSDPLPGGRNEQFF.